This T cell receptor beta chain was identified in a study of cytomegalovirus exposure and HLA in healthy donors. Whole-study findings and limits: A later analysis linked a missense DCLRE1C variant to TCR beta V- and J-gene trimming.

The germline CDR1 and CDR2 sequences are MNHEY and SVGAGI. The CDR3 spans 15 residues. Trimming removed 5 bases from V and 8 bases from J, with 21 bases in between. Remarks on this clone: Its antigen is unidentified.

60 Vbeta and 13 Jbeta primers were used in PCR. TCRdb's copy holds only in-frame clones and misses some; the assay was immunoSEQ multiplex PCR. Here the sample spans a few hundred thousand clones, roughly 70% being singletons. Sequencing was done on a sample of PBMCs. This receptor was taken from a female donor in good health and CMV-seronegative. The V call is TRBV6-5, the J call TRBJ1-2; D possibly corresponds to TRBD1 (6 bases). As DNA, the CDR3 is TGTGCCAGCAGTCCCGCTGAGGCGGGGGCGTGGGGCTACACCTTC. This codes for CASSPAEAGAWGYTF.